This T cell receptor (beta chain) was recorded in a study of blood T cell repertoires in COVID-19. Trimming at V came to 2 bases and at J to 9 bases, leaving 13 bases not matched to a gene. This CDR3 is built from 15 residues. CDR1 ENHRY and CDR2 SYGVKD come from the germline V gene. Profiling relied on immunoSEQ multiplex PCR, and the TCRdb table lists in-frame clones only, not all of them. The data contain 150,000 to 250,000 clones, roughly 79% of them singletons. This TCR came from a human donor with acute or convalescent COVID-19. The donor label of this sample is uncertain. Sequenced sample: peripheral blood. The chain employs TRBV10-3 and TRBJ2-7, with 7 bases that match TRBD2. CDR3 DNA sequence: TGTGCCATCAGTGAGCAGGTAGCGGGCCCCGGGGTGCAGTACTTC. It yields the protein CAISEQVAGPGVQYF.